The next 5 T cell receptor beta chains were all read from a single sample in a study of human T cells and chemical hapten exposure. From the RACE reads, TCRdb called clonotypes with MiXCR, one entry per CDR3 protein. In the table there are over 300,000 distinct CDR3 sequences, approximately 5% of which are singletons. Specified time point: pre-sensitization, week 0. The treatment: therapeutic diphenylcyclopropenone sensitization with weekly scalp DPC. The sequencing used whole blood, collected in connection with sensitization to the hapten diphenylcyclopropenone (DPC). The receptors originated from a woman aged 45-65 years with alopecia areata. Some clones in this sample may be carry-over from other donors' samples.

The rearrangement joins TRBV20-1 to TRBJ2-1, with 8 bases fitting TRBD2. The V segment lost 6 bases and the J segment 3 bases; nucleotides outside the gene matches: 4. CDR1 DFQATT and CDR2 SNEGSKA come from the germline V gene (reference sequence). The CDR3 consists of 13 residues. CDR3 nucleotides: TGCAGTGCCGGACTAGCCAGCTACAATGAGCAGTTCTTC. It yields the protein CSAGLASYNEQFF.

This clonotype was picked up a small number of times. The V call is TRBV6-1, the J call TRBJ1-5; 9 bases align to TRBD1. The CDR3 sequence is 16 residues long. The V gene end was trimmed by 3 bases and the J gene end by 2 bases; junction bases not matched to a gene: 5. Germline V gene data show CDR1 as MNHNS and CDR2 as SASEGT. The CDR3 region is CASSERGQGGNQPQHF. The CDR3 nucleotides are TGTGCCAGCAGTGAGAGGGGACAGGGAGGCAATCAGCCCCAGCATTTT.

Ten or more counts support this clonotype. The V and J genes are TRBV20-1 and TRBJ2-4, with 7 bases matching TRBD2. This CDR3 is built from 13 residues. From germline, CDR1 is DFQATT and CDR2 SNEGSKA (reference sequence). Trimming took 6 bases from V and 1 from J; bases not matched to a gene: 3. CDR3 nucleotide sequence: TGCAGTGCCCGCGGGGGTGCCAAAAACATTCAGTACTTC. It translates to CSARGGAKNIQYF.

At least ten counts were recorded for this clonotype. The CDR3, as DNA: TGTGCCAGCAGCTTACGAGGGGAGCATGAAAAACTGTTTTTT. Its protein is CASSLRGEHEKLFF. This rearrangement joins TRBV7-9 to TRBJ1-4; a weak D match, TRBD1 (5 bases). The CDR3 has 14 residues. Trimming cost V 2 bases and J 6 bases, with 10 bases left between them. Germline V gene data show CDR1 as SEHNR and CDR2 as FQNEAQ (reference sequence). Full variable domain (missing parts from reference TRBV7-9 and TRBJ1-4): DTGVSQNPRHKITKRGQNVTFRCDPISEHNRLYWYRQTLGQGPEFLTYFQNEAQLEKSRLLSDRFSAERPKGSFSTLEIQRTEQGDSAMYLCASSLRGEHEKLFFGSGTQLSVL.

This clonotype has a count of ten or more. This chain links TRBV29-1 with TRBJ1-2; maybe TRBD1 (5 bases). The CDR3 loop spans 12 amino acids. Germline CDR1 SQVTM, CDR2 ANQGSEA. V was cut by 4 bases and J by 4 bases, with 10 bases left in between. The CDR3 is CSVVGDFYGYTF. The CDR3 coding sequence is TGCAGCGTTGTAGGGGACTTCTATGGCTACACCTTC.